This T cell receptor (beta chain) comes out of a study of shared clonotypes between healthy human individuals. Looking at the study overall: CD4 naive and memory got three plates each, CD8 naive two, CD8 memory one.

The sorted-subset replicate PCRs were given around 0.2 ug DNA, which is 31,000 or so T cell genomes. Repertoires were generated with immunoSEQ multiplex PCR, while TCRdb's copy carries only in-frame clones and drops some. The profile shows some 2,500,000 clones, roughly 92% of them singletons. Within Nashville, Tennessee resided all donors, each a Caucasian adult. It was into CD45RA+ naive and CD45RA-negative memory subsets that the CD4+ cells were split. Germline V gene sequence: CDR1 MNHNY, CDR2 SVGAGI (reference sequence). The CDR3 is made up of 15 amino acids. V trimming: 5 bases; J trimming: 8 bases; junction bases outside the gene matches: 5.

The chain recombines TRBV6-6 with TRBJ2-2, with 13 nucleotides matching TRBD2. Sequencing was done on a sample of naive CD4+ T cells from PBMCs. Subset reported: CD45RA+ positively selected. The receptor's source is a man aged 18 to 35 in good health. Some clones in this sample may be carry-over from other donors' samples. The CDR3 sequence: CASSKGLAGAGELFF. The DNA of the CDR3 is TGTGCCAGCAGTAAAGGACTAGCGGGAGCTGGGGAGCTGTTTTTT.